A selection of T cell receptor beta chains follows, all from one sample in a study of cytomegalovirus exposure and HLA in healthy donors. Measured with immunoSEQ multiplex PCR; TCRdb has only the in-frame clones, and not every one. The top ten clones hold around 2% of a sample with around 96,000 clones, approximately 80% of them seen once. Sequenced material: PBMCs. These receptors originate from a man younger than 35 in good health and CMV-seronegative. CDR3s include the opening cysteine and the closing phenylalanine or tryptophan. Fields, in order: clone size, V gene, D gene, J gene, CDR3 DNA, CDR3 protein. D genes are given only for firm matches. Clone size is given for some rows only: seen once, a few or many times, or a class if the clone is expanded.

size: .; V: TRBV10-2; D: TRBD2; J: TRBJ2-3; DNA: TGCGCCAGCAGTCTAAGTGGGGGGGGGACCTCGGGAGGAGATACGCAGTATTTT; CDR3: CASSLSGGGTSGGDTQYF
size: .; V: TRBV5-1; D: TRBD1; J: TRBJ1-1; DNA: TGCGCCAGCAGCCCGGACAGGGGGTGGGCTTTCTTT; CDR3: CASSPDRGWAFF
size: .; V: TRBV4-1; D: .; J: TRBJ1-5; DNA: TGCGCCAGCAGCCAAGACCGGAGCAATCAGCCCCAGCATTTT; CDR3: CASSQDRSNQPQHF
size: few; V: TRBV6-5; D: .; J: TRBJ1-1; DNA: TGTGCCAGCAGTGCGGGGCGGATTGAAGCTTTCTTT; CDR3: CASSAGRIEAFF
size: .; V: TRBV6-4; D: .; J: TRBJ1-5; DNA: TGTGCCAGCAGTGACTCCCCAGGACAGCCCCAGCATTTT; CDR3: CASSDSPGQPQHF
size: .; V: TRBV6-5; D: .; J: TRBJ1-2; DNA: TGTGCCAGCAGTTACTCTGGCAGGGGTAGCTACACCTTC; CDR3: CASSYSGRGSYTF
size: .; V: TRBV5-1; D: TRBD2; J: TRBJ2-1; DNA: TGCGCCAGCAGCAATAGCGGGGGCCACTACAATGAGCAGTTCTTC; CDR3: CASSNSGGHYNEQFF
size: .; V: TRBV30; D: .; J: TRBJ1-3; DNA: TGTGCCTGGAGTACCGGGGGAAACACCATATATTTT; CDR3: CAWSTGGNTIYF
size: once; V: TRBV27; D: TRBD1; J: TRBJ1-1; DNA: TGTGCCAGCAGTTTAGGGGACAGGGCAAGGATCACTGAAGCTTTCTTT; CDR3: CASSLGDRARITEAFF
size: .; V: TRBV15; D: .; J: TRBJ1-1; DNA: TGTGCCACCAGCAGAGATCGAGAGCGGTACGCTGAAGCTTTCTTT; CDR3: CATSRDRERYAEAFF
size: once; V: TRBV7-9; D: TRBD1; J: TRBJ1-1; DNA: TGTGCCAGCAGCTTAGGTTGGACAGGGCCGACTGTGGACACTGAAGCTTTCTTT; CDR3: CASSLGWTGPTVDTEAFF
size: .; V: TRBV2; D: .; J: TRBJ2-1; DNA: TGTGCCAGCAGTGGGGACGGGGGTTGGAATGAGCAGTTCTTC; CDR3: CASSGDGGWNEQFF
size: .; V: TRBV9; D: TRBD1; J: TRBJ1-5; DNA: TGTGCCAGCAGCCAGGGGGTCAGGGGCGATCAGCCCCAGCATTTT; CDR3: CASSQGVRGDQPQHF
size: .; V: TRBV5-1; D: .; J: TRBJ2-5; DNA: TGCGCCAGCAGCTTGCGGGAGACCCAGTACTTC; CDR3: CASSLRETQYF
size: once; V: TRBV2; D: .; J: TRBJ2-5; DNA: TGTGCCAGCAGTTACAGGGGGGGAGAGACCCAGTACTTC; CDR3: CASSYRGGETQYF
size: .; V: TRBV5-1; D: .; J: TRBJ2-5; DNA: TGCGCCAGCAGCTTGGGAGGCTCTAATACACAAGAGACCCAGTACTTC; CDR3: CASSLGGSNTQETQYF
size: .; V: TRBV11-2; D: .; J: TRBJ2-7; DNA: TGTGCCAGCAGCCTACGATTCCCTACCTACGAGCAGTACTTC; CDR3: CASSLRFPTYEQYF
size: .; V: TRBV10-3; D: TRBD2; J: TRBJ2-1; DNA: TGTGCCATCAGTGAGACAGGACTAGTGAGCAATGAGCAGTTCTTC; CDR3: CAISETGLVSNEQFF
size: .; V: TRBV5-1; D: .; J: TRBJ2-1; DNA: TGCGCCAGCAGCTTGGCCGGCAATGAGCAGTTCTTC; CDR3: CASSLAGNEQFF
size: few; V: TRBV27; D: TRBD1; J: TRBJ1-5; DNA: TGTGCCAGCAGTTCCTCGGGACAGGGAAAGCCCCAGCATTTT; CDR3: CASSSSGQGKPQHF
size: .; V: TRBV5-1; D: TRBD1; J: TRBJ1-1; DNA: TGCGCCAGCAGCTTGGGGGACAGGGTTGGCAATGAAGCTTTCTTT; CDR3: CASSLGDRVGNEAFF
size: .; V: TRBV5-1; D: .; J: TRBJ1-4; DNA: TGCGCCAGCAGCTTGGAGGGGGTTGGTGAAAAACTGTTTTTT; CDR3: CASSLEGVGEKLFF
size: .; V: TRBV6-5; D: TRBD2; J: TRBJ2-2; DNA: TGTGCCAGCAGTTTAGCGGGGGGCGGGGAGCTGTTTTTT; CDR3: CASSLAGGGELFF
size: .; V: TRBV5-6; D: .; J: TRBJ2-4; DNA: TGTGCCAGCAGCTTGGGGGGTGGGTCAGGGGATATAAACATTCAGTACTTC; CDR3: CASSLGGGSGDINIQYF
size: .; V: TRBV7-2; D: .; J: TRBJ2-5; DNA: TGTGCCAGCAACCAGGGCATCCAAGAGACCCAGTACTTC; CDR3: CASNQGIQETQYF